The rows below give T cell receptor beta chains drawn from one sample of a study of T cell responses to AZD1222 COVID-19 vaccine. The assay was immunoSEQ multiplex PCR, and TCRdb's table has in-frame clones only and misses some. The repertoire includes 28,000 or so clones, approximately 88% of them detected once, and less than 3.5% sits in the top ten. The sample here was peripheral blood, taken 28 days after the second AZD1222 dose. The receptors derive from an adult who received the AZD1222 COVID-19 vaccine. CDR3s include the opening cysteine and the closing phenylalanine or tryptophan. Each record gives: clone size, D gene, J gene, V gene, CDR3 DNA, CDR3 protein. A D gene is named only where the DNA matches it firmly. Expanded clones get a size class; other rows say once, few or many, or leave the size out.

NA NA TRBJ1-4 TRBV7-2 TGTGCCAGCAGCCTCGACAGGTCGCTTGGAAAACTGTTTTTT CASSLDRSLGKLFF
NA TRBD1 TRBJ1-1 TRBV19 TGTGCCAGTTCCTCGACAGGGAGTACTGAAGCTTTCTTT CASSSTGSTEAFF
few TRBD2 TRBJ2-7 TRBV6-6 TGTGCCAGCAGCCGGACTAGCTTACACGAGCAGTACTTC CASSRTSLHEQYF
NA NA TRBJ1-3 TRBV9 TGTGCCAGCAGCGTAGAGTGGGCAGCTCTCACTGGAAACACCATATATTTT CASSVEWAALTGNTIYF
NA TRBD1 TRBJ2-7 TRBV3-1/TRBV3-2 TGTGCCAGCAGCTACCGGACAGGGGGCATGGACGAGCAGTACTTC CASSYRTGGMDEQYF
once TRBD1 TRBJ2-7 TRBV11-2 TGTGCCAGCAGCCCCCTAACAGGGGAACAGGTCGAGCAGTACTTC CASSPLTGEQVEQYF
NA NA TRBJ1-1 TRBV3-1/TRBV3-2 TGTGCCAGCAGCCAAGTCAGCGCTGAAGCTTTCTTT CASSQVSAEAFF
NA NA TRBJ1-2 TRBV6-5 TGTGCCAGCAAACCCGGAAACCTCTATGGCTACACCTTC CASKPGNLYGYTF
NA NA TRBJ1-2 TRBV6-5 TGTGCCAGCAGTTACTCGAATCGGGGGTTTGGCTACACCTTC CASSYSNRGFGYTF
NA NA TRBJ1-2 TRBV5-1 TGCGCCAGCAGCTTGTTAGGCGGGACGGCTAGCTATGGCTACACCTTC CASSLLGGTASYGYTF
NA NA TRBJ1-2 TRBV3-1/TRBV3-2 TGTGCCAGCAGCCAAGACTGGCTTGGCTACACCTTC CASSQDWLGYTF
NA TRBD1 TRBJ2-7 TRBV28 TGTGCCAGCAGTCCCGGGACAGGGAGCTCCTACGAGCAGTACTTC CASSPGTGSSYEQYF
NA TRBD1 TRBJ1-2 TRBV29-1 TGCAGCGTTGGGGGACAGGACCGTAAAGCTAACTATGGCTACACCTTC CSVGGQDRKANYGYTF
NA NA TRBJ2-3 TRBV21-1 TGTGCCAGCGGCGGGGGGGGACAAATCGGCGCAGATACGCAGTATTTT CASGGGGQIGADTQYF
NA TRBD1 TRBJ2-7 TRBV2 TGTGCCAGCTTGGATGGGACAGGGACTTACGAGCAGTACTTC CASLDGTGTYEQYF
NA TRBD1 TRBJ2-4 TRBV11-1 TGTGCCAGCAGCTCAACGACAGGGGGCGCTTCCATTCAGTACTTC CASSSTTGGASIQYF
NA NA TRBJ2-5 TRBV6-2/TRBV6-3 TGTGCCAGCAGTTACTCCCGGACGAGAAGAGAGACCCAGTACTTC CASSYSRTRRETQYF
NA TRBD1 TRBJ1-3 TRBV7-2 TGTGCCAGCAGTCCCGGGACAGGAGGAAACACCATATATTTT CASSPGTGGNTIYF
NA NA TRBJ2-7 TRBV2 TGTGCCAGCACCGAAGGGGGGATGAGGTACGAGCAGTACTTC CASTEGGMRYEQYF
NA NA TRBJ2-5 TRBV6-1 TGTGCCAGCAGTGATCTCGCGGCCAAGGGGACCCAGTACTTC CASSDLAAKGTQYF
NA NA TRBJ1-2 TRBV7-2 TGTGCCAGCAGCTTTGGAGGGTTTGGGCGTGGCTACACCTTC CASSFGGFGRGYTF
NA NA TRBJ2-2 TRBV15 TGTGCCACCAGCAGATCCAACGGGGAGCTGTTTTTT CATSRSNGELFF
NA NA TRBJ1-1 TRBV29-1 TGCAGCGTTCTTGACCTCAGGAACACTGAAGCTTTCTTT CSVLDLRNTEAFF
NA NA TRBJ1-6 TRBV19 TGTGCCAGTCGGCTCGAGGGAGGACCCCTCCACTTT CASRLEGGPLHF
NA TRBD1 TRBJ1-1 TRBV3-1/TRBV3-2 TGTGCCAGCACCATCTCAGGGGGGACTGAAGCTTTCTTT CASTISGGTEAFF
NA NA TRBJ1-2 TRBV19 TGTGCCAGTAGTCATAGCCCGTATGGCTACACCTTC CASSHSPYGYTF
NA NA TRBJ2-2 TRBV3-1/TRBV3-2 TGTGCCAGCAGCCACCTAAGCGGGACCGGGGAGCTGTTTTTT CASSHLSGTGELFF
NA TRBD2 TRBJ2-7 TRBV7-2 TGTGCCAGCAGCTTAGCGCCGGGGGGGTTCTCCTACGAGCAGTACTTC CASSLAPGGFSYEQYF
few NA TRBJ2-2 TRBV5-4 TGTGCCAGCACCCCCGCGACCCAGAACACCGGGGAGCTGTTTTTT CASTPATQNTGELFF
NA NA TRBJ1-4 TRBV19 TGTGCCAGTAGTATGTTGGACTCTCGAGGGGAAAAACTGTTTTTT CASSMLDSRGEKLFF
once NA TRBJ2-5 TRBV6-1 TGTGCCAGCAGTGAAACTGGACTGGGGGAGACCCAGTACTTC CASSETGLGETQYF
few NA TRBJ2-2 TRBV7-9 TGTGCCAGCAGCTTACAGGGGAACACCGGGGAGCTGTTTTTT CASSLQGNTGELFF
NA NA TRBJ1-5 TRBV7-6 TGTGCCAGCAGCCCCCTAACAGGGCCGGATCAGCCCCAGCATTTT CASSPLTGPDQPQHF